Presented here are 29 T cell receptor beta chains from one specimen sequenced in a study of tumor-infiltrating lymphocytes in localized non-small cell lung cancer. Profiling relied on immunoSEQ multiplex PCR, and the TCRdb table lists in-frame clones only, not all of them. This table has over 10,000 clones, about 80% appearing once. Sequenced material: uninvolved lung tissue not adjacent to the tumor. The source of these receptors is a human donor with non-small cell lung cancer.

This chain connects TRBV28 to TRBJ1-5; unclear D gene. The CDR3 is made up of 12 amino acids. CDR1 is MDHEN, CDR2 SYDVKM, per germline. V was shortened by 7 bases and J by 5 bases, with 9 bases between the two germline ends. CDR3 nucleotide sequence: TGTGCCAGCAAGGGCAGCTATCAGCCCCAGCATTTT. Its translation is CASKGSYQPQHF.

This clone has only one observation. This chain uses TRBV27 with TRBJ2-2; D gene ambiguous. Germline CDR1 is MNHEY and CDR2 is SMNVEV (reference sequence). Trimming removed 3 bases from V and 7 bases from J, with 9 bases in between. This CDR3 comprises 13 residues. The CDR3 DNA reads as TGTGCCAGCAGTTTCTGGGCCGGCGGGGAGCTGTTTTTT. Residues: CASSFWAGGELFF.

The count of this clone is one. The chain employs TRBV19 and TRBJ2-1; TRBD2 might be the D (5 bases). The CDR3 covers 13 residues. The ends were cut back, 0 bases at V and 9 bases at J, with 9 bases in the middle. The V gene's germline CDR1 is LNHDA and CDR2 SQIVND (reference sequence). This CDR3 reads CASSIDPGGEQFF. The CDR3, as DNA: TGTGCCAGTAGTATAGATCCAGGAGGTGAGCAGTTCTTC.

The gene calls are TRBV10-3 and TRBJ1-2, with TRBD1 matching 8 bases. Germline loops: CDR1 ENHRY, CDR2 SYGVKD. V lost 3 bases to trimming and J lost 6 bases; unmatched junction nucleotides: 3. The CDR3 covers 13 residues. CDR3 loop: CAISEDRGNGYTF. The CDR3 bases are TGTGCCATCAGTGAAGACAGGGGAAATGGCTACACCTTC.

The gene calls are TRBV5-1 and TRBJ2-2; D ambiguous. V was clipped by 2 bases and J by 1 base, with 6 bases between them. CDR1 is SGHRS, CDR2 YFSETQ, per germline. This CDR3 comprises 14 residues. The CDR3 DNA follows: TGCGCCAGCAGCTTCGACGGGAACACCGGGGAGCTGTTTTTT. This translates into CASSFDGNTGELFF.

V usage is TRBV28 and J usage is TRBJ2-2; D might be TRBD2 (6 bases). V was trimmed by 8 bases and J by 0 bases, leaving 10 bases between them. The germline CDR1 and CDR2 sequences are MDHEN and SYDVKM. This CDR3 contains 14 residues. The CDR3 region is CASGRLANTGELFF. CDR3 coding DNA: TGTGCCAGCGGACGACTAGCGAACACCGGGGAGCTGTTTTTT. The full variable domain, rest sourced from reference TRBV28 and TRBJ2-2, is DVKVTQSSRYLVKRTGEKVFLECVQDMDHENMFWYRQDPGLGLRLIYFSYDVKMKEKGDIPEGYSVSREKKERFSLILESASTNQTSMYLCASGRLANTGELFFGEGSRLTVL.

DNA for the CDR3: TGTGCCAGCAGCTTATCGGGTGGGGGTAGCTACGAGCAGTACTTC. Translating it yields CASSLSGGGSYEQYF. The V gene is TRBV7-9, the J gene TRBJ2-7; D could derive from TRBD1 or TRBD2 (5 bases each). The V end was cut by 2 bases, the J end by 3 bases, with 14 bases between. This CDR3 region has 15 residues. Per germline, CDR1 SEHNR and CDR2 FQNEAQ (reference sequence).

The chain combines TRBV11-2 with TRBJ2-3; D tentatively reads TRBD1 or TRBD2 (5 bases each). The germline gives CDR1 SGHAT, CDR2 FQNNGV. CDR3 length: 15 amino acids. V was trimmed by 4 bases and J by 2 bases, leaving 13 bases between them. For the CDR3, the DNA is TGTGCCAGCAGCTACCCGGGACGGCCCACAGATACGCAGTATTTT. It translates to CASSYPGRPTDTQYF.

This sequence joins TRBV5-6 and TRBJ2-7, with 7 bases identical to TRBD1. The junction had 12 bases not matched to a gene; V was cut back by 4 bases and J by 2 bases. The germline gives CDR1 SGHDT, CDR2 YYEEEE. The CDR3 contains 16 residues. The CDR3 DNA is TGTGCCAGCAGCCCCCGAGGGATAACAGGGGCCTACGAGCAGTACTTC. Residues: CASSPRGITGAYEQYF.

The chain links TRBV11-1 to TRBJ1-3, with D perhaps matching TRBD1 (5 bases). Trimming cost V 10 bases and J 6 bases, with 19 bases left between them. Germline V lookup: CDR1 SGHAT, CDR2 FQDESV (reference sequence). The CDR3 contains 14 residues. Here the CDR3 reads CATRAPHCQNTIYF. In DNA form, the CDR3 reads TGTGCCACCAGGGCCCCACATTGCCAAAACACCATATATTTT.

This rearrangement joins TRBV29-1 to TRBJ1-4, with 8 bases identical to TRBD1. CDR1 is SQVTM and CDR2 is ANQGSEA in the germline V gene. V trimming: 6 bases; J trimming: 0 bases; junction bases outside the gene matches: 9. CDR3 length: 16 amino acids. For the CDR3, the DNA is TGCAGCGTGAAGCAGGGGGCATATGCAACTAATGAAAAACTGTTTTTT. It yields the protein CSVKQGAYATNEKLFF.

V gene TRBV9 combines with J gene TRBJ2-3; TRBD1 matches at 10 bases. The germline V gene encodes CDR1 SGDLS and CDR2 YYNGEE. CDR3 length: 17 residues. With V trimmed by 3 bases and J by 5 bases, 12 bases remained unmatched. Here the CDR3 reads CASSEAPGQGWGDTQYF. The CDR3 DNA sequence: TGTGCCAGCAGCGAGGCCCCGGGACAGGGGTGGGGAGATACGCAGTATTTT.

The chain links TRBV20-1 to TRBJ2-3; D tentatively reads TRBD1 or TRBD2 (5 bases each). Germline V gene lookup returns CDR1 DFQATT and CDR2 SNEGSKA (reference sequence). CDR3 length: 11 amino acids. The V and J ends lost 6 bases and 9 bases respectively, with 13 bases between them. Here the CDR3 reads CSAPGALTQYF. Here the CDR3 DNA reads TGCAGTGCGCCCGGGGCCTTGACGCAGTATTTT.

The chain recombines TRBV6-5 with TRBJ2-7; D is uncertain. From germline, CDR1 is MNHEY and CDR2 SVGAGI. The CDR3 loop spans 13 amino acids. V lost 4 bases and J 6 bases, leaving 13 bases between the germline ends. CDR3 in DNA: TGTGCCAGCAGTTTACGGCACCTGGGCGAGCAGTACTTC. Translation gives CASSLRHLGEQYF.

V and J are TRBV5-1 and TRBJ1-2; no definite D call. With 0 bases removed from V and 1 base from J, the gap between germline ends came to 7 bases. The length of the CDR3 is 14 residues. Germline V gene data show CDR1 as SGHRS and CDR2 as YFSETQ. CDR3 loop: CASSLAVGNYGYTF. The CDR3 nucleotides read TGCGCCAGCAGCTTGGCTGTCGGTAACTATGGCTACACCTTC.

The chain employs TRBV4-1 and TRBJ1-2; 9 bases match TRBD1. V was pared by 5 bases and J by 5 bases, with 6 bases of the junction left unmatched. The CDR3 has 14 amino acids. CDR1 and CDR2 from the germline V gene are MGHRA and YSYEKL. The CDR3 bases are TGCGCCAGCAGCTCCAGACAGGGGGTGTATGGCTACACCTTC. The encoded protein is CASSSRQGVYGYTF.

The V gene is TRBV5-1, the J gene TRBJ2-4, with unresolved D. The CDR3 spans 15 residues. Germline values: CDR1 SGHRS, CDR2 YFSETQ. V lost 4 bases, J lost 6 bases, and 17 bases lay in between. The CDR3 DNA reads TGCGCCAGCAGCCTGACCGCAGCCTATGGAAACATTCAGTACTTC. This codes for CASSLTAAYGNIQYF.

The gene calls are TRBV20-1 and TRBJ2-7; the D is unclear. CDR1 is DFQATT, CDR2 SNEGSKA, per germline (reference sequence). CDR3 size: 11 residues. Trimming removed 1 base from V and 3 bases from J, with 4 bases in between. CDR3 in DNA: TGCAGTGCTAGAGCTCTCTACGAGCAGTACTTC. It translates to CSARALYEQYF.

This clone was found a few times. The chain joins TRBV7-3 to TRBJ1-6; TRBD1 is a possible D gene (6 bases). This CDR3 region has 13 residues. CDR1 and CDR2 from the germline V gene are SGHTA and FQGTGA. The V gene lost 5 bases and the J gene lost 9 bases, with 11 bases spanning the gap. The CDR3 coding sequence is TGTGCCAGCAGCCCAGGGGTGGGTTCACCCCTCCACTTT. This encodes CASSPGVGSPLHF.

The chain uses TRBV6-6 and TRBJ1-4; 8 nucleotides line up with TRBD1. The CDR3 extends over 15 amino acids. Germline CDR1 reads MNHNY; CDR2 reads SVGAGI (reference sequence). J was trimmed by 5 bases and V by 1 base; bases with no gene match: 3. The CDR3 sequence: CASSYYRQGNEKLFF. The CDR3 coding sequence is TGTGCCAGCAGTTACTATAGACAGGGGAATGAAAAACTGTTTTTT.

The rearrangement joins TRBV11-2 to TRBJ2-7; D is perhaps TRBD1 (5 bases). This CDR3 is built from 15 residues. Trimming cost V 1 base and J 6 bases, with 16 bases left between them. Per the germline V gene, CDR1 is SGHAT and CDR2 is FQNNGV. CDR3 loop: CASSLAGPLLSEQYF. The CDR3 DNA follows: TGTGCCAGCAGCTTAGCAGGGCCTTTACTTTCCGAGCAGTACTTC.

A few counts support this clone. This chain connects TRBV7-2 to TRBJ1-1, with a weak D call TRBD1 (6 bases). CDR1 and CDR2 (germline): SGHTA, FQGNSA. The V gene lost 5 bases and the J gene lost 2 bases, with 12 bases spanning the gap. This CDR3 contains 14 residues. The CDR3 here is CASSLRTVNTEAFF. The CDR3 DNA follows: TGTGCCAGCAGCCTGCGGACAGTTAACACTGAAGCTTTCTTT.

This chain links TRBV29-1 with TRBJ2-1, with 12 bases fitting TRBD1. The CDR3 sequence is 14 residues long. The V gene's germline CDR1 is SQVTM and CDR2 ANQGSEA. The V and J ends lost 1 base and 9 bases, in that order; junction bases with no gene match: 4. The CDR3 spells CSVEGGQGASEQFF. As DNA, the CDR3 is TGCAGCGTTGAAGGGGGACAGGGGGCGAGTGAGCAGTTCTTC.

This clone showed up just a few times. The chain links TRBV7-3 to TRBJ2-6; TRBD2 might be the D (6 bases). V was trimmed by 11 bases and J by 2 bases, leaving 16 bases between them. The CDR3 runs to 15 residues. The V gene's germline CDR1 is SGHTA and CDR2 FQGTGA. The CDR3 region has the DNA TGTGCCCCTAAGGGAGGACCCACTGGGGCCAACGTCCTGACTTTC. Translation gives CAPKGGPTGANVLTF.

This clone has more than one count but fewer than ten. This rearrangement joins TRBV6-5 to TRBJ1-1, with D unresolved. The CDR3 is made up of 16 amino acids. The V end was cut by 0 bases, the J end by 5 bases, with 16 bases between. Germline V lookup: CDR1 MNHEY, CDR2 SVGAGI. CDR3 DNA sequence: TGTGCCAGCAGTTACTCACCAAGGGCTGAGGATACTGAAGCTTTCTTT. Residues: CASSYSPRAEDTEAFF.

CDR3 nucleotides: TGTGCCAGCAGCCCTGGAGGGGCCAAAAACATTCAGTACTTC. This encodes CASSPGGAKNIQYF. V and J are TRBV14 and TRBJ2-4; a weak D match, TRBD2 (6 bases). The CDR3 spans 14 residues. Germline CDR1 is SGHDN and CDR2 is FVKESK. Trimming took 4 bases from V and 1 from J, leaving 8 bases between them.

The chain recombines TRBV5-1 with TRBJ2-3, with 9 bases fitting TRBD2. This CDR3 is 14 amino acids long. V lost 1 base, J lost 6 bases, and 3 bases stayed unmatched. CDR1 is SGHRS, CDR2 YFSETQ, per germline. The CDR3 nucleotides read TGCGCCAGCAGCTTGAGCGGGAGGTTTGATACGCAGTATTTT. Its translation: CASSLSGRFDTQYF.

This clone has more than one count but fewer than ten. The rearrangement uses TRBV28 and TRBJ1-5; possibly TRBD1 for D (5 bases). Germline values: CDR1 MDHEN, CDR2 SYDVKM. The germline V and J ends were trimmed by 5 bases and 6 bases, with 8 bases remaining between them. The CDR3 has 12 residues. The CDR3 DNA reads TGTGCCAGCAGTCTAAGGGGTCAGCCCCAGCATTTT. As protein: CASSLRGQPQHF.

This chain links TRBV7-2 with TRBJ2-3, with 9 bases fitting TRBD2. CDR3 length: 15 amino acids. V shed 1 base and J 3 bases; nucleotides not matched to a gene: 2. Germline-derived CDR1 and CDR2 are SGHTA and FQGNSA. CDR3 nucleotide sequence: TGTGCCAGCAGCTTAGGTCTAGCGGGGACAGATACGCAGTATTTT. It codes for CASSLGLAGTDTQYF.